This entry lists 2 T cell receptor beta chains sequenced from one sample in a study of blood T cell repertoires in COVID-19. Produced via immunoSEQ multiplex PCR; TCRdb's table is partial and in-frame only. The sample has 65,000 to 75,000 clones, around nine tenths seen once. The specimen sequenced was peripheral blood. The receptors stem from a woman older than 75 with active or convalescent COVID-19.

CDR3 loop: CASSVQGGYNSPLHF. CDR3 sequence (DNA): TGTGCCAGCAGTGTCCAGGGCGGCTATAATTCACCCCTCCACTTT. The J gene is TRBJ1-6, the V gene TRBV2; TRBD1 is a possible D gene (5 bases). The CDR3 totals 15 residues. V was pared by 4 bases and J by 3 bases, with 10 bases between. Germline CDR1 reads SNHLY; CDR2 reads FYNNEI.

In nucleotides, the CDR3 is TGTGCCAGCAGCGTGTCGGGGGGACAGGGATCGCACAATGAGCAGTTCTTC. This gives the protein CASSVSGGQGSHNEQFF. V gene TRBV9 combines with J gene TRBJ2-1; 9 nucleotides agree with TRBD1. Germline trimming cut 2 bases from V and 5 bases from J; bases unmatched to any gene: 11. The CDR3 covers 17 residues. Germline CDR1 and CDR2: SGDLS and YYNGEE.